This T cell receptor (beta chain) was documented in a study of T cell responses to AZD1222 COVID-19 vaccine. As concerns this clone: Its antigen is undetermined.

The CDR3 consists of 14 residues. CDR1 is SEHNR and CDR2 is FQNEAQ in the germline V gene (reference sequence). V shed 5 bases, J shed 1 base, and the junction held 3 bases outside the gene matches. Notes on the study in general: White British people made up most donors, females outnumbered males, and clonal diversity was possibly underestimated. Dominant at 160-218 and 743-854, vaccine-associated CD4 TCRs also spanned spike. Sampled repertoires all dated from after the peak T cell response. Two AZD1222 administrations were followed by greater Spike-specific TCR breadth and depth.

This table comes from immunoSEQ multiplex PCR, and its TCRdb copy is limited to in-frame clones, with some not included. The sample includes 100,000 to 150,000 clones, 70% to 90% of them seen just once. The V and J genes are TRBV7-9 and TRBJ1-1, with 8 positions matching TRBD1. The TCR comes from an adult who received the AZD1222 COVID-19 vaccine. Specimen: peripheral blood, collected 28 days after the second AZD1222 dose. CDR3 nucleotide sequence: TGTGCCAGCAGCCGACAGGGGACGAACACTGAAGCTTTCTTT. Translating it yields CASSRQGTNTEAFF.